Below, 3 T cell receptor beta chains from the same sample are listed, as sequenced in a study of shared clonotypes between healthy human individuals. The data were produced by immunoSEQ multiplex PCR, yet TCRdb's version contains in-frame clones alone and is incomplete. The data contain millions of clones, around nine tenths of them seen just once; the ten biggest clones take up about 0.13%. Sequenced material: naive CD4+ T cells sorted from blood. Regarding subset: CD45RA+ positively selected. Every receptor here comes from a young man in good health.

V usage is TRBV27 and J usage is TRBJ2-7; D is possibly TRBD1 (5 bases). Judging by the DNA end, TRBJ2-1 fits better; the J call may be wrong. The CDR3 consists of 14 residues. Germline CDR1 MNHEY, CDR2 SMNVEV (reference sequence). The CDR3 sequence is CASSWGLQGSEQFF. CDR3 sequence (DNA): TGTGCCAGCAGTTGGGGCCTTCAGGGCAGTGAGCAGTTCTTC.

The chain has TRBV30 and TRBJ2-6, with D perhaps being TRBD1 or TRBD2 (6 bases each). V was shortened by 3 bases and J by 0 bases, with 15 bases between the two germline ends. There are 17 residues in the CDR3. Germline CDR1 GTSNPN, CDR2 SVGIG (reference sequence). The CDR3 DNA reads as TGTGCCTGGAGGAAGGGGGACTCTTTCTCTGGGGCCAACGTCCTGACTTTC. Residues: CAWRKGDSFSGANVLTF.

As concerns this clone: The germline gene is not matched at one end of the junction; a read error may be the cause. Other DNA sequences in the sample encode the same CDR3. The chain has TRBV5-6 and TRBJ2-4; tentative D call: TRBD2 (5 bases). The CDR3 sequence is 14 residues long. Germline assignment: CDR1 SGHDT and CDR2 YYEEEE. The CDR3 is CASRLSGAKNIQYF. The CDR3 DNA follows: TGCGCCAGCAGACTATCAGGTGCTAAAAACATTCAGTACTTC.